This TCR beta chain was captured by sequencing in a study of blood T cell repertoires in COVID-19. Study-level background: Sources were T cells, B-cell-depleted T cells, or PBMCs; the material itself was cDNA or gDNA.

The cohort comprised adults aged about 18 to 89 years residing in under 30 US areas. Self-reported history from a screening survey and questionnaire set each donor's cohort. Method: immunoSEQ multiplex PCR; TCRdb's copy keeps in-frame clones and lacks some. Of some 250,000 clones detected, approximately 90% appear once; the ten largest clones hold under 9.5%. Source material: PBMCs or T cells enriched from blood (not recorded which). The sequence came from a man aged 40-49 years who had recovered from COVID-19.

The CDR3 sequence is CASSVFGGSGNTIYF. The CDR3 DNA is TGTGCCAGTAGTGTTTTTGGAGGCTCTGGAAACACCATATATTTT. The genes are TRBV19 and TRBJ1-3; D unclear. Trimming took off 5 bases at V and 0 bases at J, with 11 bases between the two ends. The germline gives CDR1 LNHDA, CDR2 SQIVND (reference sequence). This CDR3 comprises 15 residues.